Shown below are 8 T cell receptor beta chains from a single sample sequenced in a study of blood T cell repertoires in COVID-19. The protocol was immunoSEQ multiplex PCR, while the TCRdb copy is restricted to in-frame clones and leaves out a portion. The table includes almost 200,000 clones, over 80% detected once. The sample comprised peripheral blood. The receptors shown here come from a man aged 55 to 70 with COVID-19, enrolled during active disease.

The chain employs TRBV6-5 and TRBJ1-1; 7 nucleotides match TRBD1. V gave up 7 bases and J gave up 3 bases; unmatched junction bases: 5. Germline CDR1 reads MNHEY; CDR2 reads SVGAGI. This CDR3 spans 13 amino acids. This CDR3 is CASTEGAHTEAFF. The DNA of the CDR3 is TGTGCCAGCACCGAGGGGGCGCACACTGAAGCTTTCTTT.

For the CDR3, the DNA is TGTGCCAGCAGAGGACAGTCACCTAATGAAAAACTGTTTTTT. This translates into CASRGQSPNEKLFF. The chain carries TRBV6-5 and TRBJ1-4, with D perhaps TRBD1 (6 bases). V was trimmed by 6 bases and J by 3 bases, leaving 11 bases between them. This CDR3 contains 14 residues. CDR1 and CDR2 (germline): MNHEY, SVGAGI.

As concerns this clone: One end of the junction is discordant with germline, which a read error may explain. J is TRBJ2-7 and V is TRBV2, with a possible D match to TRBD2 (5 bases). From germline, CDR1 is SNHLY and CDR2 FYNNEI. The CDR3 spans 10 residues. The CDR3 coding sequence is TGTGCCAGCAGTGAAGAGCGGACGGACTTC. Its translation is CASSEERTDF.

This chain connects TRBV27 to TRBJ2-1, with 8 bases matching TRBD1. The CDR3 has 18 residues. Germline V gives CDR1 MNHEY, CDR2 SMNVEV (reference sequence). Germline trimming cut 3 bases from V and 1 base from J; bases unmatched to any gene: 11. The CDR3 DNA sequence: TGTGCCAGCAGTTTCGGAAGGACACAGGGGGGTTCCTACAATGAGCAGTTCTTC. It yields the protein CASSFGRTQGGSYNEQFF.

The chain recombines TRBV28 with TRBJ1-5; D unresolved. The CDR3 has 12 residues. Germline V gene lookup returns CDR1 MDHEN and CDR2 SYDVKM. V gave up 10 bases and J gave up 7 bases, with 14 bases separating them. CDR3 region: CATGNYPQPQHF. The CDR3 nucleotides are TGTGCCACCGGGAACTACCCACAGCCCCAGCATTTT.

Note on this clone: Given the absence of the conserved phenylalanine or tryptophan at the CDR3 end, a read error is likely. Because the CDR3's place on the DNA is in doubt, the DNA is left out and the CDR3 is given as listed by TCRdb. The CDR3 protein is CASSLADRADRIS. V gene TRBV28 combines with J gene TRBJ1-1; the D call of TRBD1 is as the table states it, not checked on the DNA. Germline loops: CDR1 MDHEN, CDR2 SYDVKM. Ends included, the CDR3 has 13 residues.

The V call is TRBV6-6, the J call TRBJ1-4; 7 nucleotides line up with TRBD1. Germline V gene data show CDR1 as MNHNY and CDR2 as SVGAGI (reference sequence). The CDR3 consists of 14 residues. The V gene end was trimmed by 6 bases and the J gene end by 5 bases; junction bases not matched to a gene: 6. CDR3 nucleotide sequence: TGTGCCAGCAGAACACAGGGGCCCAATGAAAAACTGTTTTTT. It yields the protein CASRTQGPNEKLFF.

About this clone itself: Different DNA sequences within this sample yield the same CDR3. The chain employs TRBV5-6 and TRBJ2-7; the D is unclear. CDR1 and CDR2 (germline): SGHDT, YYEEEE. V gave up 0 bases and J gave up 2 bases, with 3 bases separating them. The CDR3 has 12 amino acids. The CDR3 region is CASSLAAYEQYF. For the CDR3, the DNA is TGTGCCAGCAGCTTGGCGGCCTACGAGCAGTACTTC.